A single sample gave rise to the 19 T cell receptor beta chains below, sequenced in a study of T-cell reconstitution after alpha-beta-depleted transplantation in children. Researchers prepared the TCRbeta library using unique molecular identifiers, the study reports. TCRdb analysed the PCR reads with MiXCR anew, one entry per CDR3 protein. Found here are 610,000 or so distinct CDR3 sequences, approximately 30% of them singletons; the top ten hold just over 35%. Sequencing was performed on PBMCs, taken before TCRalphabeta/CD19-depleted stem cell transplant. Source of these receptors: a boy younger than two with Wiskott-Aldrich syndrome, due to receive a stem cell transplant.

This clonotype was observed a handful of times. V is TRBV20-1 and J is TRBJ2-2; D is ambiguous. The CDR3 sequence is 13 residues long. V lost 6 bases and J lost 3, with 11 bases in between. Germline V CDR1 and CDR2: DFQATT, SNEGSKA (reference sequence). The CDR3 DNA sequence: TGCAGTGCCACCGGGTTCTACACCGGGGAGCTGTTTTTT. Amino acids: CSATGFYTGELFF.

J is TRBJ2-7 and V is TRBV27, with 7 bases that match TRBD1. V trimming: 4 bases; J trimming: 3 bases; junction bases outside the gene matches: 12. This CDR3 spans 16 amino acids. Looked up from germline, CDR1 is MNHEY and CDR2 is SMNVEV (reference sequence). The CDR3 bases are TGTGCCAGCAGTTGTACCCGGGACAGAAATCACTACGAGCAGTACTTC. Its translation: CASSCTRDRNHYEQYF.

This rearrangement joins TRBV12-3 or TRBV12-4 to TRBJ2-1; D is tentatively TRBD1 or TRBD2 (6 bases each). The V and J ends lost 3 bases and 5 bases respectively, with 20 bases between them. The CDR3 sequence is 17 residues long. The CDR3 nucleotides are TGTGCCAGCAGTTTCCCCGCGGGACACAATTGCGACAATGAGCAGTTCTTC. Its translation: CASSFPAGHNCDNEQFF.

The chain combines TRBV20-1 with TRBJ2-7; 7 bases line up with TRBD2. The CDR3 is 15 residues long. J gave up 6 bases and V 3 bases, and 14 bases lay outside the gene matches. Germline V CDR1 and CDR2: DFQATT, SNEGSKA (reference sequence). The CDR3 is CSASKEGLELREQYF. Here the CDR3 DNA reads TGCAGTGCTAGCAAAGAAGGACTAGAACTCCGCGAGCAGTACTTC.

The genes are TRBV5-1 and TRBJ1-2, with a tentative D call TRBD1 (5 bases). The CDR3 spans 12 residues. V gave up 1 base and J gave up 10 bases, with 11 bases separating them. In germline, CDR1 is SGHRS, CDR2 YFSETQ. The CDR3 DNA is TGCGCCAGCAGCTTGAAGACAGCGCTCTACACCTTC. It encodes CASSLKTALYTF.

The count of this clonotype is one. CDR3 in amino acids: CSVEGGETGELFF. The CDR3 bases are TGCAGCGTTGAAGGGGGGGAGACCGGGGAGCTGTTTTTT. The rearrangement joins TRBV29-1 to TRBJ2-2; tentatively, D is TRBD2 (6 bases). The CDR3 is 13 residues long. The V gene lost 1 base and the J gene lost 5 bases, with 8 bases spanning the gap. Germline-derived CDR1 and CDR2 are SQVTM and ANQGSEA.

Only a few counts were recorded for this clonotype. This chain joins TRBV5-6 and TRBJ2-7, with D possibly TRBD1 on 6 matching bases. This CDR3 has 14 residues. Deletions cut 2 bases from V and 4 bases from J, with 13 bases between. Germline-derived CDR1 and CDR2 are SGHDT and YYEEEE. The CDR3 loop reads CASSLRWGPYEQYF. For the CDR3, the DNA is TGTGCCAGCAGCTTAAGGTGGGGGCCTTACGAGCAGTACTTC.

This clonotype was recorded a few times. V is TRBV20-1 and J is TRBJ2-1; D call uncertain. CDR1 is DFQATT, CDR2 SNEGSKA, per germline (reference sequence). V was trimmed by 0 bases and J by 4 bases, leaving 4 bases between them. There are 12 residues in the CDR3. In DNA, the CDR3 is TGCAGTGCTAGAGATGTTTACAATGAGCAGTTCTTC. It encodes CSARDVYNEQFF.

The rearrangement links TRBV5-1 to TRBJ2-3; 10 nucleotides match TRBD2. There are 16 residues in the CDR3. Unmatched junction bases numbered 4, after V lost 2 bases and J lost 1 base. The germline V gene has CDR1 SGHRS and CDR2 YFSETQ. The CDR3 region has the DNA TGCGCCAGCAGCTTTCCCCTAGCGGGGGGCACAGATACGCAGTATTTT. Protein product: CASSFPLAGGTDTQYF.

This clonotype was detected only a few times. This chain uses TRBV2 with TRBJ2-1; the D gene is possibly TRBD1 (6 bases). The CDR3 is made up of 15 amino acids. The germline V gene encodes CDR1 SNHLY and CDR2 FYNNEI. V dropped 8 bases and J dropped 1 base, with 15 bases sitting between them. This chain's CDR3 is CASRDTLVSYNEQFF. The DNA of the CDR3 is TGTGCCAGCCGGGACACACTCGTGTCCTACAATGAGCAGTTCTTC.

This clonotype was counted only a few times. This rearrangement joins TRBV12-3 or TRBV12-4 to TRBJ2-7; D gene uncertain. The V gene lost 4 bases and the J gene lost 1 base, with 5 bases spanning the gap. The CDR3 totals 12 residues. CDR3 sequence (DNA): TGTGCCAGCAGTTACAAGTCCTACGAGCAGTACTTC. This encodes CASSYKSYEQYF.

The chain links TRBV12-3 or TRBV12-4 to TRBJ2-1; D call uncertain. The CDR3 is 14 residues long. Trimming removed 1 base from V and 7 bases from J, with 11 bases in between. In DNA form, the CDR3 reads TGTGCCAGCAGTTTAGAAGGACCACCAAATGAGCAGTTCTTC. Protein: CASSLEGPPNEQFF.

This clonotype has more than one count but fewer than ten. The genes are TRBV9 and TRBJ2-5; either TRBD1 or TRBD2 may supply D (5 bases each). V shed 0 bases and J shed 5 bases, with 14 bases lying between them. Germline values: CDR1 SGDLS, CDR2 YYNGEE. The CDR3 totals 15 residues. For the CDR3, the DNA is TGTGCCAGCAGCGTAGCGTCAGGGCGGAGGGAGACCCAGTACTTC. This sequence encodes CASSVASGRRETQYF. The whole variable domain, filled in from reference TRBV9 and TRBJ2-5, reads DSGVTQTPKHLITATGQRVTLRCSPRSGDLSVYWYQQSLDQGLQFLIQYYNGEERAKGNILERFSAQQFPDLHSELNLSSLELGDSALYFCASSVASGRRETQYFGPGTRLLVL.

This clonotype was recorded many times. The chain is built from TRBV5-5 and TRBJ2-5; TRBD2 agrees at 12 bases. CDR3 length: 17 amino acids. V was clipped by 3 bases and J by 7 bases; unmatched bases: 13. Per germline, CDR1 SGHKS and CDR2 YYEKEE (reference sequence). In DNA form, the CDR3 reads TGTGCCAGCAGCTCTTGGGGGGGACTAGCGGGCGGTGGGACCCAGTACTTC. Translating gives CASSSWGGLAGGGTQYF.

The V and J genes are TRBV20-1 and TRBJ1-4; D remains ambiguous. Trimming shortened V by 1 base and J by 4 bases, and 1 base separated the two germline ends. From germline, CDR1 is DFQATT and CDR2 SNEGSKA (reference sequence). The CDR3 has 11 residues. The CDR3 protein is CSARVNEKLFF. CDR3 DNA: TGCAGTGCTAGAGTTAATGAAAAACTGTTTTTT.

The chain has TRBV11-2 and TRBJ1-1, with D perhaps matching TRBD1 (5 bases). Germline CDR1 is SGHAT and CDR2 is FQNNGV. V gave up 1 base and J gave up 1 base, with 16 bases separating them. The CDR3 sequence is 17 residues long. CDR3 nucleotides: TGTGCCAGCAGCTTAGGTCTACGACAGAGGGGGAACACTGAAGCTTTCTTT. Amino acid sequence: CASSLGLRQRGNTEAFF. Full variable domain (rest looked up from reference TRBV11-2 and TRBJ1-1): EAGVAQSPRYKIIEKRQSVAFWCNPISGHATLYWYQQILGQGPKLLIQFQNNGVVDDSQLPKDRFSAERLKGVDSTLKIQPAKLEDSAVYLCASSLGLRQRGNTEAFFGQGTRLTVV.

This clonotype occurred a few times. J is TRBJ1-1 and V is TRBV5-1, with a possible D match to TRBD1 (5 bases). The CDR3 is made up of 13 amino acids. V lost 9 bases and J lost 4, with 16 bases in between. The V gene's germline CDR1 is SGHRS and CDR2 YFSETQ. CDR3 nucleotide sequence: TGCGCCACCTCCCGGTTAGGGGTCACTGAAGCTTTCTTT. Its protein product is CATSRLGVTEAFF.

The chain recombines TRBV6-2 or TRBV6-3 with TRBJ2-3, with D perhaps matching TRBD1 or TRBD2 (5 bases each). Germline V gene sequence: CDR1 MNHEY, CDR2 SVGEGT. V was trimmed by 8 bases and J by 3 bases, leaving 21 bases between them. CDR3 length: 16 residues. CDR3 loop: CASVGTGRQPTDTQYF. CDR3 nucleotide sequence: TGTGCCAGCGTAGGCACGGGACGCCAGCCAACAGATACGCAGTATTTT.

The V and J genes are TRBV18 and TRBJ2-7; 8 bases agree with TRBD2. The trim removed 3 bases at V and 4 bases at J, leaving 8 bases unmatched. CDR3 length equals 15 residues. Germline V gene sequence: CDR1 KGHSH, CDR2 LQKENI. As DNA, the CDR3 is TGTGCCAGCTCACCTTCCCTAGCGGGCGATTACGAGCAGTACTTC. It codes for CASSPSLAGDYEQYF.